The following is a TCR beta chain sequence with its context. Its antigen is not identified. The data were taken from a study of T cell repertoires in cytomegalovirus infection. TCRdb analysed the reads with MiXCR anew, one entry per CDR3 protein. The sample has under 200,000 distinct CDR3 sequences, about 20% seen once. Germline-derived CDR1 and CDR2 are SEHNR and FQNEAQ (reference sequence). Between the trimmed V and J ends, which lost 0 bases and 4 bases, there was a span of 10 bases. The CDR3 extends over 15 amino acids. The sample here was CD8+ T cells from cultured PBMCs, taken from culture after CMV antigen stimulation. This chain uses TRBV7-9 with TRBJ2-1; D is ambiguous. The sequence was collected from a human donor in good health (CMV status not recorded). Some clones in this sample may be carry-over from other donors' samples. CDR3 sequence (DNA): TGTGCCAGCAGCTTAGCGGGCACCTCTTACAATGAGCAGTTCTTC. Protein product: CASSLAGTSYNEQFF.